This T cell receptor (beta chain) was sequenced in a study of PD-1 blockade in classical Hodgkin lymphoma. For the study at large: The nivolumab dose that patients received was 3 mg/kg, given intravenously every 2 weeks.

Data came from immunoSEQ multiplex PCR; TCRdb stores just in-frame clones and leaves some out. The repertoire holds approximately 20,000 clones, with 75% to 85% as singletons. Time point given: cycle 4 day 1 (C4D1), after less than seven weeks of nivolumab. Every patient had relapsed following autologous stem cell transplantation, and cohorts differed in brentuximab vedotin exposure. V shed 1 base, J shed 5 bases, and the junction held 14 bases outside the gene matches. The CDR3 is made up of 19 amino acids. Germline V CDR1 and CDR2: SGHTA, FQGNSA. On this clone: Its antigen is not identified.

Regarding the study as a whole: A significant rise in TCR diversity by C4D1 was seen for CD4+ but not CD8+ cells.

Sequenced material: peripheral blood mononuclear cells (PBMCs), taken before the fourth cycle of nivolumab. The chain has TRBV7-2 and TRBJ2-5; 12 bases line up with TRBD1. This clonotype originated in a human donor with classical Hodgkin lymphoma. The CDR3 loop is CASSLDSASGQGAAETQYF. The CDR3 DNA is TGTGCCAGCAGCTTAGATTCCGCCTCGGGACAGGGGGCGGCGGAGACCCAGTACTTC.